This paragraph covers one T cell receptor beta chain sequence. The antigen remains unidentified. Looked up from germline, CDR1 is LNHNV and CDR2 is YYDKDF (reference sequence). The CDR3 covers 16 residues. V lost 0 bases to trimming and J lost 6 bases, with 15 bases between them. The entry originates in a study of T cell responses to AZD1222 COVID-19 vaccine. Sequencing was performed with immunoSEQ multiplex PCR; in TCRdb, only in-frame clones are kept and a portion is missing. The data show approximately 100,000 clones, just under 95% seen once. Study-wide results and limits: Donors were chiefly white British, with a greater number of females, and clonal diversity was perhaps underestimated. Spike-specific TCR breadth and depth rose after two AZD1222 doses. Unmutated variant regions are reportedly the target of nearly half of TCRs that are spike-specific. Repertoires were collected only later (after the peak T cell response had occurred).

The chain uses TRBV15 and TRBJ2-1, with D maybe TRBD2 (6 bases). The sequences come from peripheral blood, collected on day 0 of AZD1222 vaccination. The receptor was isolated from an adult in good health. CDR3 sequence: CATSRDSGSGFNEQFF. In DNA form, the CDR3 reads TGTGCCACCAGCAGAGATTCCGGGAGTGGCTTCAATGAGCAGTTCTTC.